Listed below are T cell receptor beta chains from one sample, sequenced in a study of cytomegalovirus exposure and HLA in healthy donors. Sequencing was performed with immunoSEQ multiplex PCR; in TCRdb, only in-frame clones are kept and a portion is missing. The table lists roughly 150,000 clones, 70% to 90% of them singletons. Sequencing was done on a sample of PBMCs. These receptors were collected from a man younger than 40 in good health and CMV-seropositive. Both conserved end residues are part of each CDR3. The D gene is left open where the match is weak. Rows give clone size only sometimes, using once, few, many, or a class for an expanded clone.

-	TRBV27	TRBJ1-5	-	16	TGTGCCAGCAGTTTACTTACAGGGTTGGGGAGTCAGCCCCAGCATTTT	CASSLLTGLGSQPQHF
-	TRBV7-7	TRBJ2-1	TRBD1	16	TGTGCTAGCAGCGTCGGGACAGGTCCCTCCTACAATGAGCAGTTCTTC	CASSVGTGPSYNEQFF
-	TRBV7-9	TRBJ2-3	TRBD2	16	TGTGCCAGCAGCTTAGTACTAGCGGGACTAGGAGATACGCAGTATTTT	CASSLVLAGLGDTQYF
-	TRBV30	TRBJ2-5	-	13	TGTGCCTGGAGCCCCGGGGGTTTGGAGACCCAGTACTTC	CAWSPGGLETQYF
-	TRBV7-9	TRBJ2-2	-	15	TGTGCCAGCCTTATAGGGCAGGGGCAGATCGGGGAGCTGTTTTTT	CASLIGQGQIGELFF
-	TRBV5-8	TRBJ2-5	-	13	TGTGCCAGCAGCTTGGGCGTATGGGAGACCCAGTACTTC	CASSLGVWETQYF
-	TRBV9	TRBJ2-3	TRBD2	16	TGTGCCAGCAGCCCCGGACTAGCGGACCTCACAGATACGCAGTATTTT	CASSPGLADLTDTQYF
-	TRBV6-5	TRBJ1-3	-	15	TGTGCCAGCAGTTACTCGAAAGTGGAGGGAAACACCATATATTTT	CASSYSKVEGNTIYF
-	TRBV7-9	TRBJ2-7	-	14	TGTGCCAGCAGCTTAGGAGGGTCAGGATACGAGCAGTACTTC	CASSLGGSGYEQYF
-	TRBV4-3	TRBJ2-4	-	15	TGCGCCAGCAGCCAAGATTTCAGGGCGGCGAACATTCAGTACTTC	CASSQDFRAANIQYF
-	TRBV5-5	TRBJ2-7	-	13	TGTGCCAGCCGTCGAACAGGAACCTACGAGCAGTACTTC	CASRRTGTYEQYF
-	TRBV27	TRBJ2-7	TRBD2	15	TGTGCCAGCAGCATTAGCGGGGGAGGCTACTACGAGCAGTACTTC	CASSISGGGYYEQYF
-	TRBV5-1	TRBJ2-7	TRBD1	15	TGCGCCAGCAGCCCGGAAATAGACAGGGTCTACGAGCAGTACTTC	CASSPEIDRVYEQYF
once	TRBV7-7	TRBJ1-2	-	15	TGTGCTAGCAGCTTAGATGGGACATACAACTATGGCTACACCTTC	CASSLDGTYNYGYTF
-	TRBV27	TRBJ1-1	-	14	TGTGCCAGCAGTCCTCCTACTCGGAGGACTGAAGCTTTCTTT	CASSPPTRRTEAFF
few	TRBV15	TRBJ1-3	-	16	TGTGCCACCAGCAGCTTCCCCACAGTGGGGGCGAACACCATATATTTT	CATSSFPTVGANTIYF
-	TRBV7-8	TRBJ2-7	TRBD1	18	TGTGCCAGCAGCCCCCTCCGAGGACAGGTGATCCGAGGTTACGAGCAGTACTTC	CASSPLRGQVIRGYEQYF
-	TRBV5-8	TRBJ2-1	-	16	TGTGCCAGCAGCCAAAAGGACAGCCGACTCTACAATGAGCAGTTCTTC	CASSQKDSRLYNEQFF
-	TRBV19	TRBJ2-2	TRBD1	14	TGTGCCAGTCAAACCGGGACAGGGACCGGGGAGCTGTTTTTT	CASQTGTGTGELFF
-	TRBV27	TRBJ2-3	-	13	TGTGCCAGCAGTTTATCCGTGGAGGATACGCAGTATTTT	CASSLSVEDTQYF
once	TRBV10-3	TRBJ2-7	-	13	TGTGCCATCAGTGAGGCAGGGGAGTACGAGCAGTACTTC	CAISEAGEYEQYF
-	TRBV7-6	TRBJ1-1	TRBD1	15	TGTGCCAGCAGCGGACAGGGTCTTATGGAAACTGAAGCTTTCTTT	CASSGQGLMETEAFF
-	TRBV15	TRBJ1-5	-	18	TGTGCCACCGCCAGGGGTCCAGGGATACACTCGGGCAATCAGCCCCAGCATTTT	CATARGPGIHSGNQPQHF
-	TRBV27	TRBJ2-3	TRBD1	14	TGTGCCAGCAGCGGACAGGAAAGGACAGATACGCAGTATTTT	CASSGQERTDTQYF
-	TRBV4-1	TRBJ2-3	-	14	TGCGCCAGCAGCCGCCTTGGTGCGCGAGATACGCAGTATTTT	CASSRLGARDTQYF
-	TRBV4-3	TRBJ2-3	TRBD2	17	TGCGCCAGCAGCCAAGAGCGGACAAAGCGGGGAGTGGATACGCAGTATTTT	CASSQERTKRGVDTQYF
-	TRBV12-5	TRBJ2-5	-	14	TGTGCTAGTGGTTTATGGGGGGGCTTAGAGACCCAGTACTTC	CASGLWGGLETQYF
-	TRBV9	TRBJ2-7	TRBD1	15	TGTGCCAGCAGCACGACAGGGCTAAGCTCCTACGAGCAGTACTTC	CASSTTGLSSYEQYF
-	TRBV6-6	TRBJ2-1	-	14	TGTGCCAGCAGGACGGGCGGGCCTTACAATGAGCAGTTCTTC	CASRTGGPYNEQFF
once	TRBV6-6	TRBJ2-5	TRBD1	14	TGTGCCAGCAGTTACATGGACAGGGTTGAGACCCAGTACTTC	CASSYMDRVETQYF